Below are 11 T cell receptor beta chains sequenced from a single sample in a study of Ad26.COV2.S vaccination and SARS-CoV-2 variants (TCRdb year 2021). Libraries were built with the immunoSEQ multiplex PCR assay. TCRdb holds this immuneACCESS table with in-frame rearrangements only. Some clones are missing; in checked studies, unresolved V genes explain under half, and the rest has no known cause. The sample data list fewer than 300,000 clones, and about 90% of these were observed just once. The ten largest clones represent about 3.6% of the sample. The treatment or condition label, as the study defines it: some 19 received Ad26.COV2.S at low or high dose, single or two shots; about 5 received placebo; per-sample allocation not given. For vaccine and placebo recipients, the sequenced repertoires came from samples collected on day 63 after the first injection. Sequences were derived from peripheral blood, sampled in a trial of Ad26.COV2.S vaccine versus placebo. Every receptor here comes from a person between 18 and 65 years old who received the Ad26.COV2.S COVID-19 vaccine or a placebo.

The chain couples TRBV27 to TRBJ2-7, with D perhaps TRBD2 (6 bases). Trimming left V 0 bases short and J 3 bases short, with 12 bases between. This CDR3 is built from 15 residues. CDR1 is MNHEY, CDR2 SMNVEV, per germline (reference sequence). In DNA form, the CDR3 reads TGTGCCAGCAGTTTATCGGAGGGTTCCAGCTACGAGCAGTACTTC. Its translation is CASSLSEGSSYEQYF.

The CDR3 reads CASSFYATGRETQYF. CDR3 nucleotide sequence: TGTGCCAGCAGCTTCTACGCGACAGGGCGAGAGACCCAGTACTTC. The chain joins TRBV5-6 to TRBJ2-5; 7 positions agree with TRBD1. Trimming at V came to 2 bases and at J to 4 bases, leaving 8 bases not matched to a gene. This CDR3 has 15 amino acids. Germline V gene data show CDR1 as SGHDT and CDR2 as YYEEEE.

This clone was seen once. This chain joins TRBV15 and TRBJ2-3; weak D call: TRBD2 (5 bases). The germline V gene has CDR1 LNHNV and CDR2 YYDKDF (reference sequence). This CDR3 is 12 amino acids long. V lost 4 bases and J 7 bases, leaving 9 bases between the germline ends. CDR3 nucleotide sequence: TGTGCCACCAGCATCGGGGAGAATACGCAGTATTTT. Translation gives CATSIGENTQYF.

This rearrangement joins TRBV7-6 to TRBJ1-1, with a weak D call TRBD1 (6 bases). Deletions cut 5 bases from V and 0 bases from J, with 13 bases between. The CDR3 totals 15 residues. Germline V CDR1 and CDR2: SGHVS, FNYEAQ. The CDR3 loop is CASSASRGVNTEAFF. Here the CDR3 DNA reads TGTGCCAGCAGCGCAAGCAGGGGTGTGAACACTGAAGCTTTCTTT.

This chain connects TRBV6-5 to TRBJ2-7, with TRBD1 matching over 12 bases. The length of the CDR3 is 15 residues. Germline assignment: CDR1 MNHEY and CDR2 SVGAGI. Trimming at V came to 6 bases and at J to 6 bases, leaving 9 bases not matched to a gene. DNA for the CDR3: TGTGCCAGCAGCCCCGGGACAGGGGGCCGGGGCGAGCAGTACTTC. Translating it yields CASSPGTGGRGEQYF.

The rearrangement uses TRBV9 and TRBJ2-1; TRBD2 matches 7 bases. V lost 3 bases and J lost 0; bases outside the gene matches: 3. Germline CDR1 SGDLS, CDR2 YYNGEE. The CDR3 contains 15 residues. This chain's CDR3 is CASSESGNSYNEQFF. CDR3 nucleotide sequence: TGTGCCAGCAGCGAGAGCGGGAACTCCTACAATGAGCAGTTCTTC.

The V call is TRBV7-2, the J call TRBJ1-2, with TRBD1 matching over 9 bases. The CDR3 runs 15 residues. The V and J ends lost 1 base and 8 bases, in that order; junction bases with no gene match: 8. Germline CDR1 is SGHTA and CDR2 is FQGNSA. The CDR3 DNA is TGTGCCAGCAGCTTAGGGGCACGACAGGGGGACGGCTACACCTTC. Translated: CASSLGARQGDGYTF.

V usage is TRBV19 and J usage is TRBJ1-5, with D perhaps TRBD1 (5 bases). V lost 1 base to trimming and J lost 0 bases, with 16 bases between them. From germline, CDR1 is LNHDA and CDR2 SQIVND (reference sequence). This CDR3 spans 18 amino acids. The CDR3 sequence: CASSIGGSWGYSNQPQHF. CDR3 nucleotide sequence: TGTGCCAGTAGTATAGGGGGCTCTTGGGGCTATAGCAATCAGCCCCAGCATTTT.

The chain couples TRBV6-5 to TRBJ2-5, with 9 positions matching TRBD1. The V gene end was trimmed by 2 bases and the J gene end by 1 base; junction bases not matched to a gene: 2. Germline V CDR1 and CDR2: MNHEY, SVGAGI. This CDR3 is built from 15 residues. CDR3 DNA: TGTGCCAGCAGTTACGGACAGGGGACCCAAGAGACCCAGTACTTC. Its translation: CASSYGQGTQETQYF.

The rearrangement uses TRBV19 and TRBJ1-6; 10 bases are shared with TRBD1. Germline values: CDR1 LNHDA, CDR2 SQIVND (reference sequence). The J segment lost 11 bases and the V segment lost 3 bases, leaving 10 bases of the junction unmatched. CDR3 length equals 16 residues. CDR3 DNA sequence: TGTGCCAGTAGTATGACAGGGGGCGATCTGTCTCCACCCCTCCACTTT. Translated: CASSMTGGDLSPPLHF.

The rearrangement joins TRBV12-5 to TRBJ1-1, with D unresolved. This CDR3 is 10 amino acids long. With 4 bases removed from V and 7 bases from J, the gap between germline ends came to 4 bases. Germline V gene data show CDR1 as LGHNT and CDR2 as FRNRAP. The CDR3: CASGCGEAFF. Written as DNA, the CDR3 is TGTGCTAGTGGTTGTGGTGAAGCTTTCTTT.